Below, 16 T cell receptor beta chains from the same sample are listed, as sequenced in a study of long-term antiretroviral therapy in people with HIV. The assay, immunoSEQ v3.0, was run at survey level. Assay used: immunoSEQ multiplex PCR; TCRdb lists only in-frame clones, some missing. The table has approximately 26,000 clones, 75% to 85% seen once. The sample was unsorted PBMCs, taken 2.9 years after starting antiretroviral therapy. Receptor source: a man in his fifties or sixties with HIV.

The chain has TRBV7-9 and TRBJ2-1; the D gene is possibly TRBD2 (7 bases). V lost 5 bases to trimming and J lost 9 bases, with 23 bases between them. The CDR3 extends over 16 amino acids. Germline loops: CDR1 SEHNR, CDR2 FQNEAQ (reference sequence). The CDR3 DNA reads TGTGCCAGCAGCCCAGGGGAGGGGTTCCGAAGGAGTGAGCAGTTCTTC. Its translation is CASSPGEGFRRSEQFF.

This clone was detected only a few times. The rearrangement uses TRBV2 and TRBJ2-7; 7 nucleotides agree with TRBD1. Germline V gives CDR1 SNHLY, CDR2 FYNNEI. Losses at the gene ends were 4 bases for V and 4 bases for J; bases not matched to a gene: 19. This CDR3 is 18 amino acids long. CDR3 DNA: TGTGCCAGCAGTGGACAAGGCGGCCGGGACAGTTACGCTTACGAGCAGTACTTC. Translated, it gives CASSGQGGRDSYAYEQYF.

The rearrangement uses TRBV29-1 and TRBJ2-1; 9 nucleotides line up with TRBD1. The CDR3 is 15 amino acids. V shed 6 bases, J shed 6 bases, and the junction held 12 bases outside the gene matches. CDR1 SQVTM and CDR2 ANQGSEA come from the germline V gene. CDR3 loop: CSVAPRDREFNEQFF. The CDR3 DNA reads as TGCAGCGTCGCCCCCCGGGACAGGGAGTTCAATGAGCAGTTCTTC.

This chain joins TRBV6-1 and TRBJ2-2; D is possibly TRBD1 (5 bases). The CDR3 consists of 13 residues. V shed 8 bases and J shed 4 bases, with 11 bases lying between them. Germline CDR1 is MNHNS and CDR2 is SASEGT. CDR3 in DNA: TGTGCCAGCGTCAAGGGGTCCACCGGGGAGCTGTTTTTT. This sequence encodes CASVKGSTGELFF.

This sequence joins TRBV7-3 and TRBJ1-1; D gene unclear. There are 13 residues in the CDR3. CDR1 and CDR2 from the germline V gene are SGHTA and FQGTGA. V was trimmed by 5 bases and J by 2 bases, leaving 9 bases between them. The DNA for the CDR3 is TGTGCCAGCAGCGAAGGAAGAAACACTGAAGCTTTCTTT. This codes for CASSEGRNTEAFF.

This chain joins TRBV7-9 and TRBJ2-5, with D tentatively TRBD2 (5 bases). The germline CDR1 and CDR2 sequences are SEHNR and FQNEAQ (reference sequence). CDR3 length: 13 residues. V lost 5 bases to trimming and J lost 2 bases, with 9 bases between them. The DNA for the CDR3 is TGTGCCAGCAGCCTTAGCGCACAAGAGACCCAGTACTTC. Its protein is CASSLSAQETQYF.

The V call is TRBV2, the J call TRBJ1-2, with TRBD1 matching over 9 bases. This CDR3 contains 15 residues. Germline assignment: CDR1 SNHLY and CDR2 FYNNEI. The J segment lost 3 bases and the V segment lost 4 bases, leaving 6 bases of the junction unmatched. The CDR3 bases are TGTGCCAGCAGTGTGGGGACAGGGTTATACTATGGCTACACCTTC. The encoded protein is CASSVGTGLYYGYTF.

V gene TRBV18 combines with J gene TRBJ1-4; a weak D match, TRBD1 (5 bases). V lost 6 bases and J 5 bases, leaving 10 bases between the germline ends. In germline, CDR1 is KGHSH, CDR2 LQKENI. CDR3 length: 13 amino acids. The DNA for the CDR3 is TGTGCCAGCTCCCTTGACAGCAATGAAAAACTGTTTTTT. The encoded protein is CASSLDSNEKLFF.

The gene calls are TRBV7-9 and TRBJ2-1, with D hard to call. The CDR3 contains 12 residues. Trimming removed 5 bases at V and 4 bases at J, with 6 bases between. Germline CDR1 is SEHNR and CDR2 is FQNEAQ (reference sequence). Written as DNA, the CDR3 is TGTGCCAGCAGCCCCCGATACAATGAGCAGTTCTTC. As protein: CASSPRYNEQFF. The full variable domain, its missing parts supplied by reference TRBV7-9 and TRBJ2-1, is DTGVSQNPRHKITKRGQNVTFRCDPISEHNRLYWYRQTLGQGPEFLTYFQNEAQLEKSRLLSDRFSAERPKGSFSTLEIQRTEQGDSAMYLCASSPRYNEQFFGPGTRLTVL.

The V gene is TRBV7-2, the J gene TRBJ1-1, with D perhaps matching TRBD1 (6 bases). Trimming stripped 3 bases from V and 1 base from J, with 12 bases between. The CDR3 runs 15 residues. Germline lookup yields CDR1 SGHTA and CDR2 FQGNSA. This CDR3 reads CASSLVGGGNTEAFF. CDR3 bases: TGTGCCAGCAGCTTGGTAGGGGGTGGGAACACTGAAGCTTTCTTT.

The chain has TRBV11-2 and TRBJ2-7; 9 bases fit TRBD1. CDR3 length: 15 amino acids. CDR1 and CDR2 from the germline V gene are SGHAT and FQNNGV. J was trimmed by 2 bases and V by 5 bases; bases with no gene match: 7. CDR3 bases: TGTGCCAGCAGCGCCCAACGACAGGGGGCCTACGAGCAGTACTTC. Translation: CASSAQRQGAYEQYF. Variable domain in full (rest from reference TRBV11-2 and TRBJ2-7): EAGVAQSPRYKIIEKRQSVAFWCNPISGHATLYWYQQILGQGPKLLIQFQNNGVVDDSQLPKDRFSAERLKGVDSTLKIQPAKLEDSAVYLCASSAQRQGAYEQYFGPGTRLTVT.

This chain uses TRBV5-4 with TRBJ2-1, with D perhaps being TRBD1 or TRBD2 (7 bases each). CDR3 length equals 16 residues. The V gene's germline CDR1 is SGHNT and CDR2 YYREEE (reference sequence). V was cut by 8 bases and J by 5 bases, with 23 bases left in between. Here the CDR3 reads CARAQGGARANNEQFF. CDR3 coding DNA: TGTGCCAGGGCCCAGGGGGGGGCTAGGGCCAACAATGAGCAGTTCTTC.

The V and J genes are TRBV2 and TRBJ1-1, with TRBD1 matching 7 bases. Germline values: CDR1 SNHLY, CDR2 FYNNEI. The CDR3 is made up of 17 amino acids. V lost 6 bases and J lost 4; bases outside the gene matches: 17. The CDR3 DNA follows: TGTGCCAGCAGGCTTGAGGGGGCCATAGATTTTAGCACTGAAGCTTTCTTT. Translation gives CASRLEGAIDFSTEAFF.

This chain connects TRBV9 to TRBJ2-1; TRBD2 might be the D (6 bases). The germline CDR1 and CDR2 sequences are SGDLS and YYNGEE. Trimming cost V 4 bases and J 0 bases, with 17 bases left between them. The CDR3 is made up of 17 amino acids. The DNA for the CDR3 is TGTGCCAGCAGCCCCCCCTTAGCGGCGAGCTCCTACAATGAGCAGTTCTTC. Protein product: CASSPPLAASSYNEQFF.

V and J are TRBV28 and TRBJ1-5, with 10 nucleotides matching TRBD1. Unmatched junction bases numbered 3, after V lost 2 bases and J lost 5 bases. Germline-derived CDR1 and CDR2 are MDHEN and SYDVKM. The CDR3 is 15 amino acids. The CDR3 nucleotides are TGTGCCAGCAGTTTAGGGACAGGGGCTTATCAGCCCCAGCATTTT. Translated: CASSLGTGAYQPQHF.

This clone was counted once. The chain links TRBV29-1 to TRBJ2-2, with D unclear. V was shortened by 5 bases and J by 4 bases, with 5 bases between the two germline ends. CDR3 length equals 11 residues. Germline lookup yields CDR1 SQVTM and CDR2 ANQGSEA. CDR3 residues: CSVLTTGELFF. The CDR3 DNA follows: TGCAGCGTTTTGACCACCGGGGAGCTGTTTTTT.